Each of the 32 T cell receptor beta chains below was sequenced from the same sample in a study of shared clonotypes between healthy human individuals (dated by TCRdb to between 2020 and 2021). Library creation used the immunoSEQ multiplex PCR assay. Held by TCRdb, this immuneACCESS table contains in-frame sequences only and omits some clones. Under half of the omission traces to an unresolved V gene where checked; the cause of the rest is unknown. For this sample the table gives about 1.1 million clones, of which roughly 74% were detected only once. The ten largest clonotypes hold 0.4% to 0.55% of the sample. Sequenced sample: memory CD4+ T cells from PBMCs. The cell subset or site tag for this specimen amounts to: CD45RA-negative fraction. The receptor source for this set is a man aged 18 to 30 in good health. Some clones in this sample may be carry-over from other donors' samples.

The V gene is TRBV14, the J gene TRBJ2-7; no clear D. Germline V CDR1 and CDR2: SGHDN, FVKESK. V lost 0 bases, J lost 3 bases, and 12 bases lay in between. The CDR3 is 15 residues long. The CDR3 protein is CASSQDINPRYEQYF. The CDR3 DNA follows: TGTGCCAGCAGCCAAGATATAAATCCCCGCTACGAGCAGTACTTC.

The chain is built from TRBV2 and TRBJ1-2; D is unclear. Deletions cut 5 bases from V and 3 bases from J, with 16 bases between. Germline V gives CDR1 SNHLY, CDR2 FYNNEI. There are 15 residues in the CDR3. In DNA, the CDR3 is TGTGCCAGCAGTTCCCAAGGACGGGTAGACTATGGCTACACCTTC. This gives the protein CASSSQGRVDYGYTF. The whole variable domain, remainder taken from reference TRBV2 and TRBJ1-2, is EPEVTQTPSHQVTQMGQEVILRCVPISNHLYFYWYRQILGQKVEFLVSFYNNEISEKSEIFDDQFSVERPDGSNFTLKIRSTKLEDSAMYFCASSSQGRVDYGYTFGSGTRLTVV.

Only a few counts were recorded for this clone. The chain employs TRBV12-2 and TRBJ1-4; the table's D call, TRBD1, has no DNA check behind it. TRBV12-2 is a pseudogene. This CDR3 is 15 amino acids long. DNA of the CDR3: TGTGCAAGTCGCTTATCATCAGGGGGGAGAGAAAAACTGTTTTTT. It is translated as CASRLSSGGREKLFF.

The rearrangement links TRBV11-3 to TRBJ2-7; D may correspond to TRBD1 or TRBD2 (5 bases each). V lost 5 bases to trimming and J lost 4 bases, with 9 bases between them. CDR1 and CDR2 (germline): SGHNT, YENEEA. The CDR3 sequence is 12 residues long. In DNA, the CDR3 is TGTGCCAGCAGCCGGGACGGGTACGAGCAGTACTTC. It translates to CASSRDGYEQYF.

This chain links TRBV28 with TRBJ1-3, with D perhaps TRBD1 (5 bases). Trimming left V 4 bases short and J 3 bases short, with 16 bases between. The CDR3 extends over 16 amino acids. Germline loops: CDR1 MDHEN, CDR2 SYDVKM. CDR3 amino acids: CASSSPGFSGGNTIYF. The DNA of the CDR3 is TGTGCCAGCAGTTCGCCAGGGTTCTCGGGTGGAAACACCATATATTTT.

The genes are TRBV27 and TRBJ2-7, with 8 nucleotides matching TRBD2. This CDR3 comprises 13 residues. In germline, CDR1 is MNHEY, CDR2 SMNVEV (reference sequence). V shed 6 bases, J shed 0 bases, and the junction held 1 base outside the gene matches. CDR3 protein: CASRGTSSYEQYF. The CDR3 DNA reads as TGTGCCAGCAGAGGGACTAGCTCCTACGAGCAGTACTTC.

The V call is TRBV10-2, the J call TRBJ2-7, with D perhaps being TRBD1 or TRBD2 (7 bases each). This CDR3 region has 15 residues. V lost 4 bases to trimming and J lost 3 bases, with 16 bases between them. Germline V lookup: CDR1 WSHSY, CDR2 SAAADI. The CDR3 coding sequence is TGCGCCAGCAGTGGGGGGGGACAGATACTCTACGAGCAGTACTTC. Protein: CASSGGGQILYEQYF.

This chain links TRBV18 with TRBJ2-4; tentatively, D is TRBD1 (5 bases). From germline, CDR1 is KGHSH and CDR2 LQKENI. V was shortened by 0 bases and J by 1 base, with 13 bases between the two germline ends. The CDR3 loop spans 17 amino acids. Here the CDR3 reads CASSPPFGRAAKNIQYF. In nucleotides, the CDR3 is TGTGCCAGCTCACCACCGTTCGGCAGGGCGGCCAAAAACATTCAGTACTTC.

As to this clone: This specimen includes other DNA sequences encoding the same CDR3. The chain links TRBV5-1 to TRBJ2-5, with TRBD2 matching over 14 bases. The CDR3 covers 15 residues. With 4 bases clipped from V and 5 bases from J, the junction kept 4 bases outside the gene matches. CDR1 SGHRS and CDR2 YFSETQ come from the germline V gene. The CDR3 sequence: CASSPGLAGGETQYF. The CDR3 DNA is TGCGCCAGCAGCCCTGGACTAGCGGGAGGTGAGACCCAGTACTTC.

This clone occurred a few times. This chain joins TRBV9 and TRBJ1-5; 11 nucleotides align to TRBD1. The length of the CDR3 is 15 residues. CDR1 and CDR2 (germline): SGDLS, YYNGEE. V lost 3 bases, J lost 8 bases, and 7 bases stayed unmatched. The CDR3: CASSETGQGAKPQHF. In DNA, the CDR3 is TGTGCCAGCAGCGAGACTGGACAGGGGGCCAAGCCCCAGCATTTT. Full variable domain (missing parts from reference TRBV9 and TRBJ1-5): DSGVTQTPKHLITATGQRVTLRCSPRSGDLSVYWYQQSLDQGLQFLIQYYNGEERAKGNILERFSAQQFPDLHSELNLSSLELGDSALYFCASSETGQGAKPQHFGDGTRLSIL.

This clone has at least ten counts. The chain has TRBV6-6 and TRBJ1-2; possibly TRBD1 for D (5 bases). The CDR3 sequence is 14 residues long. With 5 bases removed from V and 8 bases from J, the gap between germline ends came to 18 bases. CDR1 and CDR2 from the germline V gene are MNHNY and SVGAGI (reference sequence). CDR3 loop: CASSDTFRGEGYTF. The CDR3 DNA follows: TGTGCCAGCAGTGACACGTTTCGGGGGGAGGGCTACACCTTC.

The chain uses TRBV19 and TRBJ1-5; D unclear. The germline gives CDR1 LNHDA, CDR2 SQIVND (reference sequence). This CDR3 has 15 amino acids. V lost 4 bases, J lost 5 bases, and 15 bases lay in between. The CDR3 loop is CASSKGSGGDQPQHF. The CDR3 DNA is TGTGCCAGTAGTAAGGGCAGCGGCGGCGATCAGCCCCAGCATTTT.

A few counts support this clone. This chain uses TRBV9 with TRBJ1-2; 7 bases match TRBD1. V lost 0 bases, J lost 4 bases, and 3 bases stayed unmatched. The CDR3 extends over 14 amino acids. Germline lookup yields CDR1 SGDLS and CDR2 YYNGEE. DNA of the CDR3: TGTGCCAGCAGCGTAGCGGACAGGATCTATGGCTACACCTTC. It is translated as CASSVADRIYGYTF.

The chain combines TRBV7-2 with TRBJ1-4; D remains unclear. Germline lookup yields CDR1 SGHTA and CDR2 FQGNSA. CDR3 size: 14 residues. V gave up 1 base and J gave up 0 bases, with 3 bases separating them. The CDR3 loop reads CASSLGATNEKLFF. Here the CDR3 DNA reads TGTGCCAGCAGCTTAGGCGCAACTAATGAAAAACTGTTTTTT.

The rearrangement links TRBV11-2 to TRBJ2-7, with D unresolved. CDR3 length: 15 amino acids. In germline, CDR1 is SGHAT, CDR2 FQNNGV. V lost 0 bases and J 1 base, leaving 10 bases between the germline ends. CDR3 residues: CASSLDGVGSYEQYF. CDR3 DNA sequence: TGTGCCAGCAGCTTAGACGGAGTCGGGTCCTACGAGCAGTACTTC.

This clone came up many times. The chain uses TRBV27 and TRBJ2-1, with TRBD1 identical over 8 bases. V trimming: 4 bases; J trimming: 0 bases; junction bases outside the gene matches: 5. This CDR3 has 16 residues. CDR1 is MNHEY, CDR2 SMNVEV, per germline (reference sequence). The CDR3 spells CASSSWTGSSYNEQFF. The CDR3 nucleotides read TGTGCCAGCAGTTCATGGACAGGGAGCTCCTACAATGAGCAGTTCTTC.

Note on this clone: With a much larger clone just one base away, this may be a read error. The chain has TRBV11-3 and TRBJ2-3; TRBD1 is a possible D gene (5 bases). Trimming cost V 5 bases and J 1 base, with 7 bases left between them. From germline, CDR1 is SGHNT and CDR2 YENEEA. The CDR3 loop spans 13 amino acids. CDR3 residues: CASSTRGTDTQYF. CDR3 DNA sequence: TGTGCCAGCAGCACCAGGGGCACAGATACGCAGTATTTT.

The chain carries TRBV28 and TRBJ2-3, with 12 bases aligning to TRBD2. The CDR3 covers 15 residues. The ends lost 5 bases at V and 3 bases at J; junction bases unmatched: 3. Looked up from germline, CDR1 is MDHEN and CDR2 is SYDVKM. This CDR3 reads CASSTTSGRTDTQYF. The CDR3 coding sequence is TGTGCCAGCAGTACGACTAGCGGGAGAACAGATACGCAGTATTTT.

This clone occurred a few times. The rearrangement uses TRBV7-9 and TRBJ2-1; 8 positions agree with TRBD2. The CDR3 has 17 amino acids. V trimming: 5 bases; J trimming: 6 bases; junction bases outside the gene matches: 15. Per the germline V gene, CDR1 is SEHNR and CDR2 is FQNEAQ (reference sequence). CDR3 sequence: CASSTRGTRAVPNEQFF. Written as DNA, the CDR3 is TGTGCCAGCAGCACTAGAGGGACTAGAGCGGTACCCAATGAGCAGTTCTTC.

J is TRBJ2-1 and V is TRBV10-3; TRBD2 is a possible D gene (6 bases). CDR1 ENHRY and CDR2 SYGVKD come from the germline V gene. V was shortened by 3 bases and J by 3 bases, with 12 bases between the two germline ends. The CDR3 length is 15 residues. CDR3 nucleotide sequence: TGTGCCATCAGTGACCGGGGGAGTAACTACAATGAGCAGTTCTTC. Its translation: CAISDRGSNYNEQFF.

This chain joins TRBV4-1 and TRBJ2-1; TRBD1 matches at 8 bases. The CDR3 is 14 amino acids. CDR1 and CDR2 from the germline V gene are MGHRA and YSYEKL. V was pared by 7 bases and J by 5 bases, with 7 bases of the junction left unmatched. CDR3 nucleotide sequence: TGCGCCAGCAAGAGACAGGGGTTTGACAATGAGCAGTTCTTC. Protein sequence: CASKRQGFDNEQFF.

This chain links TRBV5-8 with TRBJ2-5; a weak D match, TRBD1 (6 bases). Looked up from germline, CDR1 is SGHTS and CDR2 is YDEGEE. V dropped 0 bases and J dropped 2 bases, with 8 bases sitting between them. The CDR3 covers 14 residues. The CDR3 spells CASSLGQAQETQYF. DNA of the CDR3: TGTGCCAGCAGCTTGGGACAGGCACAAGAGACCCAGTACTTC.

The rearrangement uses TRBV2 and TRBJ2-5, with TRBD1 matching over 11 bases. Per germline, CDR1 SNHLY and CDR2 FYNNEI. J lost 4 bases, V lost 6 bases, and 13 bases had no gene match. This CDR3 contains 17 residues. The CDR3 bases are TGTGCCAGCAGGGTCCCGGGACAGGGGGGGATTCCAGAGACCCAGTACTTC. It is translated as CASRVPGQGGIPETQYF.

The gene calls are TRBV11-2 and TRBJ2-3; D possibly corresponds to TRBD2 (6 bases). Germline CDR1 and CDR2: SGHAT and FQNNGV. This CDR3 is built from 16 residues. V was shortened by 1 base and J by 4 bases, with 15 bases between the two germline ends. The CDR3 region has the DNA TGTGCCAGCAGCTTAGGGAGGGAAGAGGTATCAGATACGCAGTATTTT. Its protein is CASSLGREEVSDTQYF.

The rearrangement links TRBV6-1 to TRBJ2-1; TRBD2 aligns across 10 bases. The trim removed 1 base at V and 4 bases at J, leaving 4 bases unmatched. The CDR3 loop spans 16 amino acids. Germline CDR1 MNHNS, CDR2 SASEGT. As DNA, the CDR3 is TGTGCCAGCAGTGAAGGTAGCGGGAGGTTTTACAATGAGCAGTTCTTC. It encodes CASSEGSGRFYNEQFF.

This chain links TRBV5-1 with TRBJ2-1; TRBD1 aligns across 8 bases. This CDR3 contains 15 residues. Germline trimming cut 0 bases from V and 4 bases from J; bases unmatched to any gene: 3. CDR1 is SGHRS and CDR2 is YFSETQ in the germline V gene. DNA of the CDR3: TGCGCCAGCAGCTTGGTGGGACAGGTGTACAATGAGCAGTTCTTC. This encodes CASSLVGQVYNEQFF.

The chain employs TRBV11-2 and TRBJ2-3; D gene unclear. CDR3 size: 13 residues. Between the trimmed V and J ends, which lost 1 base and 2 bases, there was a span of 4 bases. The germline V gene has CDR1 SGHAT and CDR2 FQNNGV. The CDR3 DNA reads TGTGCCAGCAGCTTAGTGATCACAGATACGCAGTATTTT. Amino acids: CASSLVITDTQYF.

The CDR3 is CASSLRQGPSTEAFF. The CDR3 coding sequence is TGTGCCAGCAGTCTCCGACAGGGGCCATCCACTGAAGCTTTCTTT. The chain recombines TRBV28 with TRBJ1-1, with 8 bases that match TRBD1. The CDR3 sequence is 15 residues long. V was pared by 5 bases and J by 4 bases, with 9 bases of the junction left unmatched. Looked up from germline, CDR1 is MDHEN and CDR2 is SYDVKM.

The CDR3 nucleotides are TGTGCCAGCAGTTACTCGCCACAGCAACTTACGGAGCAGTACTTC. It translates to CASSYSPQQLTEQYF. This chain joins TRBV6-5 and TRBJ2-7; D is uncertain. This CDR3 spans 15 amino acids. Germline V lookup: CDR1 MNHEY, CDR2 SVGAGI. Deletions cut 0 bases from V and 7 bases from J, with 16 bases between.

Here the CDR3 reads CASTTVGKPQHF. The CDR3 nucleotides read TGTGCCAGCACGACCGTCGGAAAGCCCCAGCATTTT. The chain has TRBV28 and TRBJ1-5; D gene ambiguous. V was clipped by 7 bases and J by 8 bases, with 12 bases between them. CDR1 is MDHEN and CDR2 is SYDVKM in the germline V gene. This CDR3 is 12 amino acids long.

Only a few counts were recorded for this clone. V and J are TRBV7-7 and TRBJ2-3, with D possibly being TRBD1 or TRBD2 (6 bases each). CDR1 is SSHAT and CDR2 is FNYEAQ in the germline V gene (reference sequence). This CDR3 has 16 amino acids. The V gene lost 1 base and the J gene lost 6 bases, with 17 bases spanning the gap. In nucleotides, the CDR3 is TGTGCCAGCAGCTTAGGGACAGAGAGCCGGGGGGATACGCAGTATTTT. Encoded protein: CASSLGTESRGDTQYF.

This sequence joins TRBV4-1 and TRBJ2-2; the D is unclear. The length of the CDR3 is 16 residues. Per the germline V gene, CDR1 is MGHRA and CDR2 is YSYEKL. Deletions cut 4 bases from V and 7 bases from J, with 19 bases between. CDR3 in amino acids: CASSPVDMGWVGELFF. DNA for the CDR3: TGCGCCAGCAGCCCAGTCGACATGGGATGGGTCGGGGAGCTGTTTTTT.